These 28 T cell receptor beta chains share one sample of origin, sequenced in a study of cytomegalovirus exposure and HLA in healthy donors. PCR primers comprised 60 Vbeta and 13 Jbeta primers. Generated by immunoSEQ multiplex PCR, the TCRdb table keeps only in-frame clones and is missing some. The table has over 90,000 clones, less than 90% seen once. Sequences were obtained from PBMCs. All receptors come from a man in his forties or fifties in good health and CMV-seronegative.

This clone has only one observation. The CDR3 DNA reads TGTGCCAGCAAGAGGGCCGAACCCTACGAGCAGTACTTC. Protein sequence: CASKRAEPYEQYF. The chain recombines TRBV6-5 with TRBJ2-7, with D possibly being TRBD2 (5 bases). This CDR3 has 13 residues. The V gene's germline CDR1 is MNHEY and CDR2 SVGAGI. V was cut by 7 bases and J by 2 bases, with 12 bases left in between.

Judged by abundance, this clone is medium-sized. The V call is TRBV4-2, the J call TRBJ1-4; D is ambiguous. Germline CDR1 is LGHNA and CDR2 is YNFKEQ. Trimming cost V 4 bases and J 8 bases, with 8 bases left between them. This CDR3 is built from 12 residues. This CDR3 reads CASSRLGEKLFF. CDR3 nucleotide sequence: TGTGCCAGCAGCCGGCTCGGGGAAAAACTGTTTTTT.

Here the CDR3 DNA reads TGCGCCAGCAGCCAGCTCGGGGGGGCCGGGAATGAGCAGTTCTTC. Translating gives CASSQLGGAGNEQFF. The chain is built from TRBV10-1 and TRBJ2-1; 8 bases agree with TRBD2. The CDR3 covers 15 residues. The V gene end was trimmed by 6 bases and the J gene end by 7 bases; junction bases not matched to a gene: 11. Germline values: CDR1 WNHNN, CDR2 SYGVQD (reference sequence).

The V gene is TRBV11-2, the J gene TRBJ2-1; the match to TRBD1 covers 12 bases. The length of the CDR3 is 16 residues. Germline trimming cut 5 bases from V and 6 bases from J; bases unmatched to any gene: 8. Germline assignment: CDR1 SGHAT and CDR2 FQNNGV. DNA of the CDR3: TGTGCCAGCAGCCTAGGACCGGGACAGGGGGCCAATGAGCAGTTCTTC. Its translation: CASSLGPGQGANEQFF.

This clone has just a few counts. This CDR3 is CATSKDREGNTIYF. CDR3 DNA: TGTGCCACCAGCAAAGACAGGGAGGGCAACACCATATATTTT. J is TRBJ1-3 and V is TRBV15; 7 nucleotides align to TRBD1. From germline, CDR1 is LNHNV and CDR2 YYDKDF (reference sequence). The CDR3 totals 14 residues. Trimming cost V 4 bases and J 7 bases; bases outside gene matches: 7.

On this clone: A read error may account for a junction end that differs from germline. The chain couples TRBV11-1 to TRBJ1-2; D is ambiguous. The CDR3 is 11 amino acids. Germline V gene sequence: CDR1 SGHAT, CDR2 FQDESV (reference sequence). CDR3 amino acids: CASSLGTRRHF. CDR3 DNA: TGTGCCAGCAGCTTAGGGACGCGGAGGCACTTC.

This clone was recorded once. The CDR3 reads CASSLFPGRLGEQYF. The CDR3 region has the DNA TGTGCCAGCAGCTTATTCCCAGGAAGGCTTGGCGAGCAGTACTTC. The rearrangement joins TRBV7-2 to TRBJ2-7, with D uncertain. Trimming shortened V by 2 bases and J by 6 bases, and 17 bases separated the two germline ends. Germline CDR1 SGHTA, CDR2 FQGNSA. The CDR3 is made up of 15 amino acids.

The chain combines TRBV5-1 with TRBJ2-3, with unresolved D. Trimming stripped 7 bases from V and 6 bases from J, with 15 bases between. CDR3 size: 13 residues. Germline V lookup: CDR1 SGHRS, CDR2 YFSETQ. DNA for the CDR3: TGCGCCAGCGGCATAAGGAGCGCCGATACGCAGTATTTT. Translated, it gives CASGIRSADTQYF.

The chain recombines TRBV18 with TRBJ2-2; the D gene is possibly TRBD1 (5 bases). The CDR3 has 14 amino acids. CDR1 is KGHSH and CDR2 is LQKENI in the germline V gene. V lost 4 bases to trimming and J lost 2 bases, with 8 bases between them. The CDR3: CASSQGYNTGELFF. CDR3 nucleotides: TGTGCCAGCTCACAGGGGTATAACACCGGGGAGCTGTTTTTT. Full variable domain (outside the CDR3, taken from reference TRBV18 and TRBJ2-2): NAGVMQNPRHLVRRRGQEARLRCSPMKGHSHVYWYRQLPEEGLKFMVYLQKENIIDESGMPKERFSAEFPKEGPSILRIQQVVRGDSAAYFCASSQGYNTGELFFGEGSRLTVL.

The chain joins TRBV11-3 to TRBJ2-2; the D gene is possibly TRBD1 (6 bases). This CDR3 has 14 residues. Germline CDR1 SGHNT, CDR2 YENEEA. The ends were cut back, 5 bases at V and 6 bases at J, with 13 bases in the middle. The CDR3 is CASSLRGRAGELFF. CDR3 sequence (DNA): TGTGCCAGCAGCCTCAGGGGAAGAGCCGGGGAGCTGTTTTTT.

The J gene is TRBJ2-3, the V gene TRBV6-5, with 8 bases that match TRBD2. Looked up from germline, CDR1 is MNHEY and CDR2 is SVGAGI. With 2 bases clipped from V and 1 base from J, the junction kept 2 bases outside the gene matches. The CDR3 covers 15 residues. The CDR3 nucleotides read TGTGCCAGCAGTTACGTGCGGGGGGGCACAGATACGCAGTATTTT. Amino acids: CASSYVRGGTDTQYF.

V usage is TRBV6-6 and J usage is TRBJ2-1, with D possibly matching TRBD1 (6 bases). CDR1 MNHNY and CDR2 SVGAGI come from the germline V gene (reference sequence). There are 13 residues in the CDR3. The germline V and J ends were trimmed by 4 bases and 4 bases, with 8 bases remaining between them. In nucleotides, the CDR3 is TGTGCCAGCAGTTCAGGGGATTACAATGAGCAGTTCTTC. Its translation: CASSSGDYNEQFF.

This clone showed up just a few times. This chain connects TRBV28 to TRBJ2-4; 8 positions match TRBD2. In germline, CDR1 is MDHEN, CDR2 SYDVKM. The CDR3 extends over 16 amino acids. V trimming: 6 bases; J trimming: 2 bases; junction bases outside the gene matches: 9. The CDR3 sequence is CASRNPTSASKNIQYF. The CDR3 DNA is TGTGCCAGCAGGAATCCGACTAGCGCGTCCAAAAACATTCAGTACTTC.

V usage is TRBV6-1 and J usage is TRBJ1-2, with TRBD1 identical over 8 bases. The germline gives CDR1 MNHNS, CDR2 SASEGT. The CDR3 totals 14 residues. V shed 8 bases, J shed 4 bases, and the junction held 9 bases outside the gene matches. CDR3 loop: CASHLAGGGYGYTF. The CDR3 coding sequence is TGTGCCAGCCACCTCGCAGGGGGCGGCTATGGCTACACCTTC.

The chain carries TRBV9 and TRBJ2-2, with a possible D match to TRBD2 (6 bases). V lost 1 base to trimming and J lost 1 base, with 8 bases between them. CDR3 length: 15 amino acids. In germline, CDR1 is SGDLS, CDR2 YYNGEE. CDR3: CASSVWGGNTGELFF. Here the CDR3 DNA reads TGTGCCAGCAGCGTATGGGGAGGGAACACCGGGGAGCTGTTTTTT.

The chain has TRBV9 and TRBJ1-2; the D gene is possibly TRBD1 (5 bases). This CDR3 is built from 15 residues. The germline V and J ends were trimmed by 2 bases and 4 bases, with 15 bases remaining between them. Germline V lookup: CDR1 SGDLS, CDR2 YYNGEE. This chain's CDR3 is CASSVMGGVPYGYTF. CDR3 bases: TGTGCCAGCAGCGTCATGGGAGGGGTCCCCTATGGCTACACCTTC.

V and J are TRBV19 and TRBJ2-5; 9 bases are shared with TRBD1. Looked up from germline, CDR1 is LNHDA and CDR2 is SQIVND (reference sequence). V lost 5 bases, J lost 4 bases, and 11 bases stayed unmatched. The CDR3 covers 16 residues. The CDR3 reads CASSEGTQGAGETQYF. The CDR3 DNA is TGTGCCAGTAGTGAGGGGACACAGGGGGCTGGAGAGACCCAGTACTTC. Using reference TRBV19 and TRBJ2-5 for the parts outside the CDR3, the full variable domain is DGGITQSPKYLFRKEGQNVTLSCEQNLNHDAMYWYRQDPGQGLRLIYYSQIVNDFQKGDIAEGYSVSREKKESFPLTVTSAQKNPTAFYLCASSEGTQGAGETQYFGPGTRLLVL.

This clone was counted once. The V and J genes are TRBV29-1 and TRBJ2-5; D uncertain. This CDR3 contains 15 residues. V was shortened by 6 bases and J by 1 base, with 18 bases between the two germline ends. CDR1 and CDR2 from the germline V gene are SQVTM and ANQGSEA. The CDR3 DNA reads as TGCAGCGTCCAAAGGAAACACTACATCCAAGAGACCCAGTACTTC. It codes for CSVQRKHYIQETQYF.

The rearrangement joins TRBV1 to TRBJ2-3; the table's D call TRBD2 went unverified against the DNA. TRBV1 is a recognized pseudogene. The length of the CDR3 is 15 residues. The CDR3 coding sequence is TGCACCAGCAGCCAACTAGGACTCCCCACAGATACGCAGTATTTT. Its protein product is CTSSQLGLPTDTQYF.

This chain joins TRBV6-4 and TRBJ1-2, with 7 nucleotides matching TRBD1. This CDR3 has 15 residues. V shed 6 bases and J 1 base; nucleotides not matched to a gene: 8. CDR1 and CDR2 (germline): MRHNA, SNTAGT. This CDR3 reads CASSPPGTVNYGYTF. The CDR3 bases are TGTGCCAGCAGCCCTCCGGGGACAGTTAACTATGGCTACACCTTC.

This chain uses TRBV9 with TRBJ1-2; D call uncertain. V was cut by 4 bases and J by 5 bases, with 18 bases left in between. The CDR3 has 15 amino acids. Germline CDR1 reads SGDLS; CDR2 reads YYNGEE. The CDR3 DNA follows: TGTGCCAGCAGCTCCCGAAGCGGGGTTAGGTATGGCTACACCTTC. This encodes CASSSRSGVRYGYTF. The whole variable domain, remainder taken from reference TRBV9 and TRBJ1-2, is DSGVTQTPKHLITATGQRVTLRCSPRSGDLSVYWYQQSLDQGLQFLIQYYNGEERAKGNILERFSAQQFPDLHSELNLSSLELGDSALYFCASSSRSGVRYGYTFGSGTRLTVV.

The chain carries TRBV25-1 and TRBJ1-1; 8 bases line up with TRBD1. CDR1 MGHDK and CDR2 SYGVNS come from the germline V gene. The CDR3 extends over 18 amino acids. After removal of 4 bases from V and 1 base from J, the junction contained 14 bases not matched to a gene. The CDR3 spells CASSVLLVQGAKNTEAFF. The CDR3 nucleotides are TGTGCCAGCAGTGTCCTGTTGGTTCAGGGGGCTAAGAACACTGAAGCTTTCTTT. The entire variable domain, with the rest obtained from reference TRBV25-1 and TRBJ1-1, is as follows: EADIYQTPRYLVIGTGKKITLECSQTMGHDKMYWYQQDPGMELHLIHYSYGVNSTEKGDLSSESTVSRIRTEHFPLTLESARPSHTSQYLCASSVLLVQGAKNTEAFFGQGTRLTVV.

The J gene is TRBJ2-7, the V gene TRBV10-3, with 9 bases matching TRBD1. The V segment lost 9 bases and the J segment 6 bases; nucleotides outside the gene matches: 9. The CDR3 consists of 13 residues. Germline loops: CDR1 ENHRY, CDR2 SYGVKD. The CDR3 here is CAITPGQGSEQYF. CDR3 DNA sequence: TGTGCCATTACCCCGGGACAGGGTTCCGAGCAGTACTTC.

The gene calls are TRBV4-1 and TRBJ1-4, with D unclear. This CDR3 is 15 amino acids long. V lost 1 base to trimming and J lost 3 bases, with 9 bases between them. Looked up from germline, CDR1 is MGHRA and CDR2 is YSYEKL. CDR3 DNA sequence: TGCGCCAGCAGCCAAGTTCGACACGCTAATGAAAAACTGTTTTTT. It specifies CASSQVRHANEKLFF.

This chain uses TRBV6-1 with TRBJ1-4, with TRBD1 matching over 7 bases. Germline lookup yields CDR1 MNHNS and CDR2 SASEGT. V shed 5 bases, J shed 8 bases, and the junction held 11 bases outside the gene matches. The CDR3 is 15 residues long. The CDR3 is CASSKGTDMREKLFF. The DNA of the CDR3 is TGTGCCAGCAGTAAAGGGACAGATATGAGGGAAAAACTGTTTTTT.

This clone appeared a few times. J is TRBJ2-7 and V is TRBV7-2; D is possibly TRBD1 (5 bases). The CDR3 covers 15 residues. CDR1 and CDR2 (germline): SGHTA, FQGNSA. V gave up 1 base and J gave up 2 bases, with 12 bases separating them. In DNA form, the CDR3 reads TGTGCCAGCAGCTTAGGGGCCGGACACGCCTACGAGCAGTACTTC. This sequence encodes CASSLGAGHAYEQYF.

The CDR3 DNA reads as TGTGCCAGTAGTATTGGGTACAGGGTCAACTATGGCTACACCTTC. Translation: CASSIGYRVNYGYTF. The chain uses TRBV19 and TRBJ1-2; a weak D match, TRBD1 (6 bases). This CDR3 has 15 amino acids. V was trimmed by 3 bases and J by 2 bases, leaving 13 bases between them. The germline V gene encodes CDR1 LNHDA and CDR2 SQIVND (reference sequence). Filled out from reference TRBV19 and TRBJ1-2, the complete variable domain reads DGGITQSPKYLFRKEGQNVTLSCEQNLNHDAMYWYRQDPGQGLRLIYYSQIVNDFQKGDIAEGYSVSREKKESFPLTVTSAQKNPTAFYLCASSIGYRVNYGYTFGSGTRLTVV.

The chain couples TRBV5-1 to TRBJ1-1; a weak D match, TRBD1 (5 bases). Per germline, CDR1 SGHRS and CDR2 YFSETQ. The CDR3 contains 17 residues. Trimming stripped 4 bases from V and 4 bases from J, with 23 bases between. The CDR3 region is CASSPGGGARFGTEAFF. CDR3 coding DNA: TGCGCCAGCAGCCCCGGAGGAGGGGCCCGTTTTGGCACTGAAGCTTTCTTT.